Listed below are T cell receptor beta chains from one sample, sequenced in a study of CDR3 diversity in severe acne. One entry per CDR3 protein results from TCRdb running MiXCR on the PCR reads. The repertoire consists of roughly 100,000 distinct CDR3 sequences, with roughly half occurring once and the leading ten covering 12%. The material sequenced was blood. These receptors were obtained from a male donor with acne. Both conserved end residues are part of each CDR3. D genes are given only for firm matches. The size of a clone is reported for some rows only, either as once, few or many, or as a class for expanded clones.

v_call: TRBV7-2
clone_size: once
d_call: .
j_call: TRBJ1-1
cdr3_aa: CASSLGGGWVDTEAFF
cdr3_nt: TGTGCCAGCAGCTTAGGCGGCGGTTGGGTGGACACTGAAGCTTTCTTT

v_call: TRBV28
clone_size: many
d_call: .
j_call: TRBJ1-5
cdr3_aa: CASSFLEGDQPQHF
cdr3_nt: TGTGCCAGCAGTTTTCTCGAGGGGGATCAGCCCCAGCATTTT

v_call: TRBV11-2
clone_size: many
d_call: .
j_call: TRBJ2-4
cdr3_aa: CASSPDRVSGNIQYF
cdr3_nt: TGTGCCAGCAGCCCCGATCGGGTTTCGGGAAACATTCAGTACTTC

v_call: TRBV5-1
clone_size: .
d_call: .
j_call: TRBJ1-2
cdr3_aa: CASSLEDGYTF
cdr3_nt: TGTGCCAGCAGCTTAGAGGATGGCTACACCTTC

v_call: TRBV25-1
clone_size: .
d_call: .
j_call: TRBJ1-4
cdr3_aa: CASSGATGRGNEKLFF
cdr3_nt: TGTGCCAGCAGTGGTGCGACAGGCCGAGGTAATGAAAAACTGTTTTTT

v_call: TRBV18
clone_size: .
d_call: TRBD2
j_call: TRBJ2-5
cdr3_aa: CASSPPLAGLQETQYF
cdr3_nt: TGTGCCAGCTCACCACCGCTAGCGGGGCTTCAAGAGACCCAGTACTTC

v_call: TRBV5-1
clone_size: .
d_call: TRBD1
j_call: TRBJ1-2
cdr3_aa: CASSRRDRDGGYTF
cdr3_nt: TGCGCCAGCAGCAGGAGGGACAGGGATGGTGGCTACACCTTC

v_call: TRBV15
clone_size: .
d_call: .
j_call: TRBJ1-5
cdr3_aa: CAASFRNQPQHF
cdr3_nt: TGTGCCGCCAGCTTCCGCAATCAGCCCCAGCATTTT

v_call: TRBV20-1
clone_size: many
d_call: .
j_call: TRBJ1-6
cdr3_aa: CSASIQTPNSPLHF
cdr3_nt: TGCAGTGCTAGTATCCAGACACCCAATTCACCCCTCCACTTT

v_call: TRBV20-1
clone_size: .
d_call: .
j_call: TRBJ1-1
cdr3_aa: CGVLAGTMNTEAFF
cdr3_nt: TGCGGTGTCTTAGCCGGGACCATGAACACTGAAGCTTTCTTT

v_call: TRBV20-1
clone_size: once
d_call: .
j_call: TRBJ1-5
cdr3_aa: CSALTSRITSFDEPQHF
cdr3_nt: TGCAGTGCTCTGACCTCTCGGATAACTAGTTTCGATGAGCCCCAGCATTTT

v_call: TRBV4-1
clone_size: many
d_call: .
j_call: TRBJ1-6
cdr3_aa: CASSQGGHSPLHF
cdr3_nt: TGCGCCAGCAGCCAAGGGGGACATTCACCCCTCCACTTT

v_call: TRBV4-1
clone_size: .
d_call: TRBD1
j_call: TRBJ2-7
cdr3_aa: CASSQAGTGSEEQYF
cdr3_nt: TGCGCCAGCAGCCAAGCCGGGACAGGGTCGGAAGAGCAGTACTTC

v_call: TRBV7-9
clone_size: many
d_call: TRBD1
j_call: TRBJ1-2
cdr3_aa: CASSYGQGASGYTF
cdr3_nt: TGTGCCAGCAGCTATGGACAGGGGGCTTCTGGCTACACCTTC

v_call: TRBV25-1
clone_size: once
d_call: TRBD1
j_call: TRBJ1-2
cdr3_aa: CASSGGQGVNYGYTF
cdr3_nt: TGTGCCAGCAGTGGGGGACAGGGCGTCAACTATGGCTACACCTTC

v_call: TRBV7-9
clone_size: .
d_call: .
j_call: TRBJ2-7
cdr3_aa: CASGRSGAGAGEQYF
cdr3_nt: TGTGCCAGCGGAAGGTCAGGGGCGGGAGCGGGCGAGCAGTACTTC

v_call: TRBV9
clone_size: .
d_call: .
j_call: TRBJ1-6
cdr3_aa: CASSEGGGGLASPLHF
cdr3_nt: TGTGCCAGCAGCGAGGGGGGGGGGGGCCTAGCTTCACCCCTCCACTTT

v_call: TRBV18
clone_size: .
d_call: TRBD2
j_call: TRBJ2-7
cdr3_aa: CASSPEGLAGGSEQYF
cdr3_nt: TGTGCCAGCTCACCAGAGGGACTAGCGGGAGGCTCCGAGCAGTACTTC

v_call: TRBV29-1
clone_size: .
d_call: .
j_call: TRBJ1-5
cdr3_aa: CSVSVGRSNQPQHF
cdr3_nt: TGCAGCGTTTCCGTCGGGCGAAGCAATCAGCCCCAGCATTTT

v_call: TRBV29-1
clone_size: many
d_call: .
j_call: TRBJ2-7
cdr3_aa: CSVRRGNYEQYF
cdr3_nt: TGCAGCGTTAGGAGGGGGAACTACGAGCAGTACTTC

v_call: TRBV25-1
clone_size: once
d_call: TRBD2
j_call: TRBJ2-7
cdr3_aa: CASSPLGREEVIEQYF
cdr3_nt: TGTGCCAGCAGTCCCCTCGGGCGGGAGGAAGTGATCGAGCAGTACTTC

v_call: TRBV20-1
clone_size: many
d_call: TRBD2
j_call: TRBJ2-1
cdr3_aa: CSASEGLAVEFF
cdr3_nt: TGCAGTGCTAGCGAGGGACTAGCAGTAGAGTTCTTC

v_call: TRBV24-1
clone_size: many
d_call: .
j_call: TRBJ2-2
cdr3_aa: CATSDLRLNTGELFF
cdr3_nt: TGTGCCACCAGTGATTTGCGCCTGAACACCGGGGAGCTGTTTTTT

v_call: TRBV12-3/TRBV12-4
clone_size: .
d_call: .
j_call: TRBJ1-6
cdr3_aa: CASTEENSPLHF
cdr3_nt: TGTGCCAGCACCGAAGAAAATTCACCCCTCCACTTT

v_call: TRBV9
clone_size: .
d_call: TRBD2
j_call: TRBJ2-7
cdr3_aa: CASSVTGGEASEQYF
cdr3_nt: TGTGCCAGCAGCGTAACGGGGGGGGAGGCGAGCGAGCAGTACTTC

v_call: TRBV10-3
clone_size: .
d_call: .
j_call: TRBJ2-7
cdr3_aa: CAIRPDAGSSYEQYF
cdr3_nt: TGTGCCATCAGACCGGATGCGGGATCCTCCTACGAGCAGTACTTC

v_call: TRBV12-3/TRBV12-4
clone_size: .
d_call: TRBD1
j_call: TRBJ2-3
cdr3_aa: CATQGVRTDTQYF
cdr3_nt: TGTGCCACCCAGGGGGTTCGCACAGATACGCAGTATTTT

v_call: TRBV7-9
clone_size: .
d_call: TRBD1
j_call: TRBJ1-3
cdr3_aa: CASSWDRANTIYF
cdr3_nt: TGTGCCAGCAGCTGGGACAGGGCTAACACCATATATTTT

v_call: TRBV25-1
clone_size: .
d_call: TRBD2
j_call: TRBJ2-5
cdr3_aa: CASSEDRGEETQYF
cdr3_nt: TGTGCCAGCAGTGAAGACCGGGGGGAAGAGACCCAGTACTTC

v_call: TRBV20-1
clone_size: many
d_call: .
j_call: TRBJ1-5
cdr3_aa: CSASRAPNQPQHF
cdr3_nt: TGCAGTGCGAGCCGGGCCCCCAATCAGCCCCAGCATTTT

v_call: TRBV20-1
clone_size: many
d_call: .
j_call: TRBJ2-5
cdr3_aa: CSARGLLETQYF
cdr3_nt: TGCAGTGCTAGAGGTCTCCTCGAGACCCAGTACTTC

v_call: TRBV15
clone_size: .
d_call: .
j_call: TRBJ1-2
cdr3_aa: CATSSSGTTDYTF
cdr3_nt: TGTGCCACCAGCAGCTCCGGGACTACGGACTACACCTTC

v_call: TRBV7-2
clone_size: .
d_call: .
j_call: TRBJ2-5
cdr3_aa: CASSPRGETQYF
cdr3_nt: TGTGCCAGCAGCCCACGTGGTGAGACCCAGTACTTC

v_call: TRBV11-2
clone_size: .
d_call: TRBD1
j_call: TRBJ2-2
cdr3_aa: CASSLGTGGLGELFF
cdr3_nt: TGTGCCAGCAGCTTAGGGACAGGGGGGTTAGGGGAGCTGTTTTTT

v_call: TRBV9
clone_size: few
d_call: .
j_call: TRBJ1-3
cdr3_aa: CASSVEEQTAGNTIYF
cdr3_nt: TGTGCCAGCAGCGTAGAGGAACAAACTGCAGGAAACACCATATATTTT

v_call: TRBV6-6
clone_size: .
d_call: .
j_call: TRBJ2-7
cdr3_aa: CASSPRQESYEQYF
cdr3_nt: TGTGCCAGCAGTCCACGACAGGAGTCCTACGAGCAGTACTTC

v_call: TRBV25-1
clone_size: .
d_call: TRBD1
j_call: TRBJ1-1
cdr3_aa: CASSLAWTGNTEAFF
cdr3_nt: TGTGCCAGCAGTTTAGCCTGGACAGGGAACACTGAAGCTTTCTTT

v_call: TRBV5-1
clone_size: medium-sized
d_call: .
j_call: TRBJ2-7
cdr3_aa: CASSLEGPYEQYF
cdr3_nt: TGCGCCAGCAGCTTGGAGGGCCCCTACGAGCAGTACTTC

v_call: TRBV20-1
clone_size: many
d_call: TRBD2
j_call: TRBJ2-1
cdr3_aa: CGGGRFHNEQFF
cdr3_nt: TGCGGGGGAGGGAGATTTCACAATGAGCAGTTCTTC

v_call: TRBV15
clone_size: .
d_call: .
j_call: TRBJ2-5
cdr3_aa: CATSSYTYQETQYF
cdr3_nt: TGTGCCACCAGCAGTTACACATACCAAGAGACCCAGTACTTC

v_call: TRBV20-1
clone_size: .
d_call: TRBD1
j_call: TRBJ1-5
cdr3_aa: CSAETGGGQPQHF
cdr3_nt: TGCAGTGCCGAGACAGGGGGTGGTCAGCCCCAGCATTTT

v_call: TRBV24-1
clone_size: .
d_call: TRBD2
j_call: TRBJ2-1
cdr3_aa: CATSDLGTTSGSDEQFF
cdr3_nt: TGTGCCACCAGTGATTTGGGGACGACTAGCGGGAGCGATGAGCAGTTCTTC

v_call: TRBV12-3/TRBV12-4
clone_size: many
d_call: .
j_call: TRBJ1-2
cdr3_aa: CASSPGSGYTF
cdr3_nt: TGTGCCAGCAGCCCCGGGTCTGGCTACACCTTC

v_call: TRBV12-3/TRBV12-4
clone_size: medium-sized
d_call: TRBD2
j_call: TRBJ2-7
cdr3_aa: CATRKLAGVDEQYF
cdr3_nt: TGTGCCACAAGAAAACTAGCGGGAGTCGACGAGCAGTACTTC

v_call: TRBV25-1
clone_size: .
d_call: .
j_call: TRBJ2-7
cdr3_aa: CASSFIRDLYEQYF
cdr3_nt: TGTGCCAGCAGTTTCATCAGGGATCTCTACGAGCAGTACTTC

v_call: TRBV25-1
clone_size: .
d_call: TRBD1
j_call: TRBJ1-2
cdr3_aa: CASSAGTGVGYTF
cdr3_nt: TGTGCCAGCAGTGCAGGGACAGGGGTTGGCTACACCTTC

v_call: TRBV7-2
clone_size: many
d_call: .
j_call: TRBJ1-5
cdr3_aa: CASSLAPGGNQPQHF
cdr3_nt: TGTGCCAGCAGCTTAGCGCCTGGCGGGAATCAGCCCCAGCATTTT

v_call: TRBV2
clone_size: few
d_call: .
j_call: TRBJ1-5
cdr3_aa: CASGGQPQHF
cdr3_nt: TGTGCCAGTGGGGGACAGCCCCAGCATTTT

v_call: TRBV28
clone_size: .
d_call: TRBD1
j_call: TRBJ1-6
cdr3_aa: CASNPTGVYNSPLHF
cdr3_nt: TGTGCCAGCAACCCGACAGGGGTCTATAATTCACCCCTCCACTTT

v_call: TRBV24-1
clone_size: .
d_call: TRBD2
j_call: TRBJ2-2
cdr3_aa: CATTTTGRGGELFF
cdr3_nt: TGTGCCACCACGACTACGGGGAGGGGCGGGGAGCTGTTTTTT

v_call: TRBV10-3
clone_size: .
d_call: TRBD1
j_call: TRBJ1-2
cdr3_aa: CAISGGDRGGYGYTF
cdr3_nt: TGTGCCATCAGTGGTGGGGACAGGGGCGGCTATGGCTACACCTTC

v_call: TRBV11-2
clone_size: .
d_call: .
j_call: TRBJ1-2
cdr3_aa: CASSLTPTNYGYTF
cdr3_nt: TGTGCCAGCAGTTTAACACCCACTAACTATGGCTACACCTTC

v_call: TRBV10-3
clone_size: .
d_call: TRBD1
j_call: TRBJ2-7
cdr3_aa: CASSKDRVYEQYF
cdr3_nt: TGTGCCAGCAGCAAGGACAGGGTATACGAGCAGTACTTC

v_call: TRBV28
clone_size: many
d_call: .
j_call: TRBJ2-1
cdr3_aa: CASSRDVEGFYWEQFF
cdr3_nt: TGTGCCAGCAGTCGGGACGTCGAAGGGTTCTACTGGGAGCAGTTCTTC

v_call: TRBV19
clone_size: few
d_call: .
j_call: TRBJ1-2
cdr3_aa: CASSPPTGVLGYSYTF
cdr3_nt: TGTGCCAGTAGTCCACCAACGGGGGTTCTAGGCTATAGCTACACCTTC

v_call: TRBV6-5
clone_size: few
d_call: .
j_call: TRBJ2-4
cdr3_aa: CASNEVSKNIQYF
cdr3_nt: TGTGCCAGCAACGAGGTATCCAAAAACATTCAGTACTTC

v_call: TRBV6-5
clone_size: few
d_call: TRBD1
j_call: TRBJ2-2
cdr3_aa: CASSYTTGGYQAGELFF
cdr3_nt: TGTGCCAGCAGTTACACGACAGGGGGCTACCAGGCCGGGGAGCTGTTTTTT

v_call: TRBV6-5
clone_size: few
d_call: .
j_call: TRBJ1-5
cdr3_aa: CASRGRGDQPQHF
cdr3_nt: TGTGCCAGCAGGGGCAGGGGCGACCAGCCCCAGCATTTT

v_call: TRBV6-1
clone_size: .
d_call: .
j_call: TRBJ2-7
cdr3_aa: CASRSPAGVNTEAQGLVSYEQYF
cdr3_nt: TGTGCCAGCAGGAGTCCCGCAGGGGTAAACACTGAAGCACAAGGACTAGTCTCCTACGAGCAGTACTTC